A selection of T cell receptor beta chains follows, all from one sample in a study of blood T cells in healthy people across ages. TCRdb reanalysed the 5' RACE reads using MiXCR and keeps one entry per CDR3 protein. The table records fewer than 900,000 distinct CDR3 sequences, 36% of them present only once. Sequenced: blood. The source is a young man in good health. Both conserved end residues are part of each CDR3. The D gene is left open where the match is weak. Size values are once, few and many counts, or a class for expanded clones, and some rows have none.

j_call d_call v_call clone_size cdr3_nt cdr3_aa
TRBJ2-5 TRBD2 TRBV30 . TGTGCCTGTTCCCCGGGAGGGTTTCAAGAGACCCAGTACTTC CACSPGGFQETQYF
TRBJ1-1 . TRBV6-4 few TGTGCCAGCAGTGACTCCCATGAATCGAACACTGAAGCTTTCTTT CASSDSHESNTEAFF
TRBJ1-6 . TRBV27 . TGTGCCAGCAGTTATCGCGAGGGGGTGATTGTGACCCTCCACTTT CASSYREGVIVTLHF
TRBJ2-5 . TRBV15 . TGTGCCACCAGCAGAAATCTCACCGAGACCCAGTACTTC CATSRNLTETQYF
TRBJ1-5 . TRBV12-3/TRBV12-4 . TGTGCCAGCAGCCCCAACCGGGACGCATATAGCAATCAGCCCCAGCATTTT CASSPNRDAYSNQPQHF
TRBJ2-7 TRBD2 TRBV4-2 . TGTGCCAGCAGCCAAGTACGACACGGACTAGCGGTGAACTACAATGAGCAGTACTTC CASSQVRHGLAVNYNEQYF
TRBJ1-3 . TRBV4-3 . TGCGCCAGCAGCCAAGATAGGGGGGGAAACACCATATATTTT CASSQDRGGNTIYF
TRBJ1-4 . TRBV2 few TGTGCCACCCTCCTTGGGGGGGCGACTAATGAAAAACTGTTTTTT CATLLGGATNEKLFF
TRBJ2-1 . TRBV29-1 . TGCAGCGTTGAGGTCGGCAATGAGCAGTTCTTC CSVEVGNEQFF
TRBJ1-1 TRBD1 TRBV20-1 many TGCAGTGCCACAGGGGACACTGAAGCTTTCTTT CSATGDTEAFF